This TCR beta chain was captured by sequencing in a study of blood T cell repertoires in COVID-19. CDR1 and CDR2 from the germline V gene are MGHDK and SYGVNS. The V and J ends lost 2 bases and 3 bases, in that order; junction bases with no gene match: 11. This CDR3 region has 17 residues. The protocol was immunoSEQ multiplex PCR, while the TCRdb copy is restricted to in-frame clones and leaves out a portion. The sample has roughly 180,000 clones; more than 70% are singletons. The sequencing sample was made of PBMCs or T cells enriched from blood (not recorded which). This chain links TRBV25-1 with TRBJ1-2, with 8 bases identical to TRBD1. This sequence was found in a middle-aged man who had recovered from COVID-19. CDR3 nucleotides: TGTGCCAGCAGTGAAGAAGGAGCAGGGGGCGCCGACTATGGCTACACCTTC. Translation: CASSEEGAGGADYGYTF.